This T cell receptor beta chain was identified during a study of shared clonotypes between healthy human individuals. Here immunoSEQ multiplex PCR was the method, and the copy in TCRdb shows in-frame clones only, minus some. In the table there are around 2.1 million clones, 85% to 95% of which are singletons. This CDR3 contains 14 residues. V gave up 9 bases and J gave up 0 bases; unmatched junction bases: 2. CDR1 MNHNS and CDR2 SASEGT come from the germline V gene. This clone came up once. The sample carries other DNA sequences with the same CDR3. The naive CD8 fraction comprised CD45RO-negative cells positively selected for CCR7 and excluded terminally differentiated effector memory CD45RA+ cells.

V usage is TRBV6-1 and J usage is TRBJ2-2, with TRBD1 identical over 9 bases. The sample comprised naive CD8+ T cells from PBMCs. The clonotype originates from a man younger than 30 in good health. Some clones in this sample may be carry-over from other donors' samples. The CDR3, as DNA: TGTGCCAGTAGGGACAGGGCGAACACCGGGGAGCTGTTTTTT. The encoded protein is CASRDRANTGELFF.